The 20 T cell receptor beta chains below all came from one sample that was sequenced in a study of identifying expanded T cells in peripheral blood (dated by TCRdb to 2018 to 2020). Receptors were amplified or captured by the immunoSEQ multiplex PCR assay. This is the immuneACCESS table as TCRdb keeps it, with only in-frame sequences that have V and J called. A part of the clones is gone; compared with another copy, unresolved V genes explain less than half, and the rest is unexplained. This sample comprises some 100,000 clones, less than 90% of them detected only once. The leading ten clones occupy around 8.3% of the sample. Sequenced: blood. Receptors were obtained from a person aged 18 to 75 in good health.

The genes are TRBV7-3 and TRBJ2-7; 7 bases fit TRBD1. Germline-derived CDR1 and CDR2 are SGHTA and FQGTGA. The length of the CDR3 is 15 residues. Germline trimming cut 5 bases from V and 1 base from J; bases unmatched to any gene: 8. The CDR3 here is CASSLLPGQSYEQYF. The DNA of the CDR3 is TGTGCCAGCAGCCTCCTCCCGGGACAGTCCTACGAGCAGTACTTC.

The V call is TRBV27, the J call TRBJ2-7; a possible D gene is TRBD2 (5 bases). This CDR3 region has 13 residues. Germline V CDR1 and CDR2: MNHEY, SMNVEV (reference sequence). Between the trimmed V and J ends, which lost 6 bases and 5 bases, there was a span of 14 bases. The CDR3: CASSPHGEDEQYF. CDR3 nucleotides: TGTGCCAGCAGCCCCCACGGGGAAGACGAGCAGTACTTC.

This clone appeared a few times. The V gene is TRBV2, the J gene TRBJ1-4, with D hard to call. The V end lost 7 bases, the J end lost 7 bases, and 10 bases lay between the germline ends. Germline CDR1 reads SNHLY; CDR2 reads FYNNEI. The CDR3 runs 12 residues. Here the CDR3 reads CASNGEGEKLFF. The DNA of the CDR3 is TGTGCCAGCAACGGGGAGGGTGAAAAACTGTTTTTT.

This clone has just one count. The rearrangement links TRBV10-2 to TRBJ2-4; 10 positions agree with TRBD2. CDR3 length: 15 residues. V was pared by 7 bases and J by 5 bases, with 8 bases of the junction left unmatched. Germline V lookup: CDR1 WSHSY, CDR2 SAAADI. The CDR3 DNA is TGCGCCAGCACCCAAGCGGGAGGGCCAGAAAACATTCAGTACTTC. Translation: CASTQAGGPENIQYF.

The chain links TRBV7-7 to TRBJ1-4; a weak D match, TRBD1 (5 bases). Germline V gives CDR1 SSHAT, CDR2 FNYEAQ (reference sequence). Trimming left V 0 bases short and J 8 bases short, with 7 bases between. The CDR3 covers 13 residues. CDR3 residues: CASSLAGGEKLFF. The CDR3 coding sequence is TGTGCCAGCAGCTTAGCGGGGGGGGAAAAACTGTTTTTT.

V gene TRBV7-2 combines with J gene TRBJ2-5; D not certain. This CDR3 has 13 amino acids. With 5 bases removed from V and 1 base from J, the gap between germline ends came to 8 bases. Germline assignment: CDR1 SGHTA and CDR2 FQGNSA. The CDR3 protein is CASSRLSQETQYF. The DNA of the CDR3 is TGTGCCAGCAGCCGACTCAGCCAAGAGACCCAGTACTTC. Combining the CDR3 with reference TRBV7-2 and TRBJ2-5 gives the whole variable domain GAGVSQSPSNKVTEKGKDVELRCDPISGHTALYWYRQSLGQGLEFLIYFQGNSAPDKSGLPSDRFSAERTGGSVSTLTIQRTQQEDSAVYLCASSRLSQETQYFGPGTRLLVL.

The chain uses TRBV7-9 and TRBJ2-3, with 11 bases fitting TRBD2. The CDR3 has 16 amino acids. V lost 4 bases to trimming and J lost 0 bases; unmatched junction nucleotides: 3. Germline V gene data show CDR1 as SEHNR and CDR2 as FQNEAQ (reference sequence). CDR3 loop: CASSSIAGGSTDTQYF. The CDR3 DNA reads as TGTGCCAGCAGCTCCATAGCGGGGGGGAGCACAGATACGCAGTATTTT.

This chain links TRBV7-2 with TRBJ1-6; D remains ambiguous. The length of the CDR3 is 15 residues. Trimming removed 5 bases from V and 8 bases from J, with 16 bases in between. Germline CDR1 is SGHTA and CDR2 is FQGNSA. CDR3 amino acids: CASSPRVSRDSPLHF. The CDR3 coding sequence is TGTGCCAGCAGCCCAAGGGTCTCCCGGGATTCACCCCTCCACTTT.

The chain joins TRBV7-8 to TRBJ1-2, with TRBD1 as a possible D gene (6 bases). V gave up 4 bases and J gave up 5 bases, with 17 bases separating them. This CDR3 spans 15 amino acids. Germline V gene sequence: CDR1 SGHVS, CDR2 FQNEAQ. CDR3 sequence (DNA): TGTGCCAGCAGCTCCTCCTCCGGGACACCTTATGGCTACACCTTC. Translated: CASSSSSGTPYGYTF.

The genes are TRBV2 and TRBJ1-1; 10 nucleotides agree with TRBD1. The ends lost 10 bases at V and 5 bases at J; junction bases unmatched: 4. CDR1 is SNHLY and CDR2 is FYNNEI in the germline V gene. The CDR3 is made up of 12 amino acids. Here the CDR3 DNA reads TGTGCCACGGGACAGGGGAGGACTGAAGCTTTCTTT. This translates into CATGQGRTEAFF.

The chain carries TRBV21-1 and TRBJ1-4; no DNA check was done on the table's D call, TRBD1. TRBV21-1 has pseudogene status. The CDR3 has 17 amino acids. This chain's CDR3 is CASSKVKQGDHREKLFF. The CDR3 region has the DNA TGTGCCAGCAGCAAAGTGAAACAGGGAGACCATAGGGAAAAACTGTTTTTT.

J is TRBJ2-7 and V is TRBV5-1, with TRBD1 matching 7 bases. There are 12 residues in the CDR3. The germline V gene has CDR1 SGHRS and CDR2 YFSETQ. V lost 7 bases, J lost 2 bases, and 3 bases stayed unmatched. For the CDR3, the DNA is TGCGCCAGCCGGACAGGAGCCTACGAGCAGTACTTC. It codes for CASRTGAYEQYF.

The chain is built from TRBV6-6 and TRBJ1-6, with unresolved D. The CDR3 has 16 amino acids. CDR1 is MNHNY, CDR2 SVGAGI, per germline (reference sequence). The germline V and J ends were trimmed by 9 bases and 2 bases, with 17 bases remaining between them. CDR3 region: CASRVGGIAYNSPLHF. CDR3 bases: TGTGCCAGTAGAGTGGGCGGAATCGCCTATAATTCACCCCTCCACTTT.

The J gene is TRBJ2-2, the V gene TRBV23-1; 9 bases line up with TRBD1. TRBV23-1 carries the ORF label, with uncertain function. There are 13 residues in the CDR3. V dropped 11 bases and J dropped 5; count of bases not matched to a gene: 6. The CDR3 bases are TGCGCCCGCGGGACAGGGCCGACCGGGGAGCTGTTTTTT. Its translation: CARGTGPTGELFF.

The chain uses TRBV14 and TRBJ1-4; D remains ambiguous. Between the trimmed V and J ends, which lost 4 bases and 5 bases, there was a span of 11 bases. This CDR3 has 14 residues. Germline V lookup: CDR1 SGHDN, CDR2 FVKESK. CDR3 sequence reads: CASSPGRSNEKLFF. CDR3 nucleotides: TGTGCCAGCAGCCCGGGCAGAAGCAATGAAAAACTGTTTTTT.

The rearrangement links TRBV20-1 to TRBJ2-1; D unclear. Germline CDR1 is DFQATT and CDR2 is SNEGSKA (reference sequence). V lost 3 bases and J lost 9, with 9 bases in between. This CDR3 is 11 amino acids long. DNA of the CDR3: TGCAGTGCTAGTCGGGCCCCTGAGCAGTTCTTC. As protein: CSASRAPEQFF.

This rearrangement joins TRBV21-1 to TRBJ2-5. TRBV21-1 is termed a pseudogene. CDR3 length: 16 amino acids. The CDR3 reads CASSKVPRGGVETQYF. The DNA for the CDR3 is TGTGCCAGCAGCAAAGTCCCCAGGGGAGGCGTAGAGACCCAGTACTTC.

This sequence joins TRBV4-2 and TRBJ2-1, with TRBD1 matching over 7 bases. Germline V gene data show CDR1 as LGHNA and CDR2 as YNFKEQ. The CDR3 runs to 15 residues. V trimming: 1 base; J trimming: 4 bases; junction bases outside the gene matches: 4. The CDR3 reads CASSQGTGPYNEQFF. The CDR3 DNA is TGTGCCAGCAGCCAAGGGACAGGCCCTTACAATGAGCAGTTCTTC.

The chain employs TRBV7-9 and TRBJ1-4; D is unresolved. Germline values: CDR1 SEHNR, CDR2 FQNEAQ (reference sequence). Trimming left V 5 bases short and J 5 bases short, with 15 bases between. The CDR3 is made up of 15 amino acids. The CDR3 reads CASSPPGLLNEKLFF. The CDR3 nucleotides are TGTGCCAGCAGCCCTCCCGGGCTGTTAAATGAAAAACTGTTTTTT.

The chain couples TRBV11-1 to TRBJ2-7; no clear D. V lost 5 bases to trimming and J lost 5 bases, with 16 bases between them. The CDR3 has 14 residues. In germline, CDR1 is SGHAT, CDR2 FQDESV (reference sequence). CDR3 in DNA: TGTGCCAGCAGCACCCCGACATCCTCGGACGAGCAGTACTTC. Its translation is CASSTPTSSDEQYF.